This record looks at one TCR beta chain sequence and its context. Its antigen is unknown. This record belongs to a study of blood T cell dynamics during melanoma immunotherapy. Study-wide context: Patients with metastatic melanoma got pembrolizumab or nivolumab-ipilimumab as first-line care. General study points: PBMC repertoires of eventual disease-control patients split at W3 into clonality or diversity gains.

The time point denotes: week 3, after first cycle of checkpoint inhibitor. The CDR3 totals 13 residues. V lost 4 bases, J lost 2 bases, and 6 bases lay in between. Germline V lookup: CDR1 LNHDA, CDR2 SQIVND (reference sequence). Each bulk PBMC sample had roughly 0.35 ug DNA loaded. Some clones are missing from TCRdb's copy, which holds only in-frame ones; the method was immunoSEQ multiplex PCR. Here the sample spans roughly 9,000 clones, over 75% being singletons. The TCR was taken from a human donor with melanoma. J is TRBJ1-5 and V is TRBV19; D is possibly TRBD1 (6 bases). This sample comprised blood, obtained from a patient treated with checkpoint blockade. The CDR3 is CASSRGRNQPQHF. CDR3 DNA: TGTGCCAGTAGTAGGGGGCGCAATCAGCCCCAGCATTTT.